This T cell receptor (beta chain) was retrieved from a study of CD8+ T cells in alopecia areata. General study results and limits: Among the 100 top clones, expanded CD8+ clones, like scalp clonality, were significantly decreased by tofacitinib. Scalp repertoires also include resident alphabeta T cells from normal skin.

In each case, RNA was isolated and then reverse transcribed into cDNA as the sequencing template. TCRdb's table, derived via immunoSEQ multiplex PCR, lists solely in-frame clones and lacks some. Of around 210,000 clones in the sample, under 70% are singletons; the top ten hold around 4.3%. The treatment is: oral pan-JAK inhibitor, 5-10 mg twice daily. This clone showed up just a few times. Its antigen is not known. V was trimmed by 2 bases and J by 13 bases, leaving 9 bases between them. The length of the CDR3 is 11 residues. CDR1 SQVTM and CDR2 ANQGSEA come from the germline V gene. Specimen: CD4+ T cells sorted from blood, collected at week 4, from a patient treated with tofacitinib. The V call is TRBV29-1, the J call TRBJ2-6; D not resolved. This TCR came from a human donor with alopecia areata. The CDR3 DNA reads TGCAGCGTTGAAATTGGGATGGTCCTGACTTTC. It yields the protein CSVEIGMVLTF.